The source of this T cell receptor beta chain is a study of blood T cell repertoires in COVID-19. Whole-study context: Acute-phase and convalescent COVID-19 samples originated in the United States, Italy and Spain.

Assay used: immunoSEQ multiplex PCR; TCRdb lists only in-frame clones, some missing. Of some 100,000 clones listed, around 90% are singletons. CDR1 and CDR2 (germline): LNHDA, SQIVND (reference sequence). V was clipped by 5 bases and J by 0 bases; unmatched bases: 4. The length of the CDR3 is 15 residues. This clone was detected a few times. V gene TRBV19 combines with J gene TRBJ2-7; 10 nucleotides agree with TRBD2. The sequencing input was peripheral blood. The sequence derives from a human donor in a cohort sampled during active COVID-19. CDR3 region: CASSQGTSASYEQYF. In nucleotides, the CDR3 is TGTGCCAGTAGTCAAGGGACTAGCGCCTCCTACGAGCAGTACTTC. The variable domain in full, completed from reference TRBV19 and TRBJ2-7, reads DGGITQSPKYLFRKEGQNVTLSCEQNLNHDAMYWYRQDPGQGLRLIYYSQIVNDFQKGDIAEGYSVSREKKESFPLTVTSAQKNPTAFYLCASSQGTSASYEQYFGPGTRLTVT.